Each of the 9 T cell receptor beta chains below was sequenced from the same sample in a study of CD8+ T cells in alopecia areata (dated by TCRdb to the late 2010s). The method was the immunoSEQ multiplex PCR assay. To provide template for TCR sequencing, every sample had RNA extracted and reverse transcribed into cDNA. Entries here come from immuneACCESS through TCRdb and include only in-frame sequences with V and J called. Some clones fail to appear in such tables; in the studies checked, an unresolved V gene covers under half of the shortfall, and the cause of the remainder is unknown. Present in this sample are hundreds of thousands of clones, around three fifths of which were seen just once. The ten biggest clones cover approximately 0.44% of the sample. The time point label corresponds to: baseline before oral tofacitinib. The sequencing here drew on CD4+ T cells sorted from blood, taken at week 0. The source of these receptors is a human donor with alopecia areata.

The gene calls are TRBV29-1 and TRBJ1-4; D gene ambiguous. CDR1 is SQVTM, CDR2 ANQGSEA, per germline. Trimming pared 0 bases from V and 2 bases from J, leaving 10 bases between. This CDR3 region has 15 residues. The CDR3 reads CSVEDLVQTNEKLFF. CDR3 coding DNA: TGCAGCGTTGAAGATCTGGTACAGACTAATGAAAAACTGTTTTTT.

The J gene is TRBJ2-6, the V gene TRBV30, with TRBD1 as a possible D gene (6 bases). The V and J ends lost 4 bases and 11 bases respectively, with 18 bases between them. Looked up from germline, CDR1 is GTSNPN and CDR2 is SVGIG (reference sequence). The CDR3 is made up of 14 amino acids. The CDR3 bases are TGTGCCTGGACCAGACCGACAGGTTCGGACGTCCTGACTTTC. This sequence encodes CAWTRPTGSDVLTF.

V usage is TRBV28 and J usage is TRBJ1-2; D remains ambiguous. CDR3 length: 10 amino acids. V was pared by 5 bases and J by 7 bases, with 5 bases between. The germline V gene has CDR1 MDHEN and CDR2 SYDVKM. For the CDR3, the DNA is TGTGCCAGCAGTCCCCGTGGCTACACCTTC. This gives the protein CASSPRGYTF.

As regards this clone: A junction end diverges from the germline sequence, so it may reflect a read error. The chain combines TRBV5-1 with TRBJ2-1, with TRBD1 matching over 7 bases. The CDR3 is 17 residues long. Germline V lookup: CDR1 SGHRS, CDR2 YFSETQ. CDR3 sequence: CASSVKRDRASSNEQFF. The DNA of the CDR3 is TGCGCCAGCAGCGTCAAGAGAGACAGGGCGTCCTCCAATGAGCAGTTCTTC.

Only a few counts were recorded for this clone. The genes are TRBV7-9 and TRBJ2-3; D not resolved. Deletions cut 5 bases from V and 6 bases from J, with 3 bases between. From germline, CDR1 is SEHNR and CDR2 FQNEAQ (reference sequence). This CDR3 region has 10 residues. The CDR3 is CASSEDTQYF. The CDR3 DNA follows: TGTGCCAGCAGCGAGGATACGCAGTATTTT.

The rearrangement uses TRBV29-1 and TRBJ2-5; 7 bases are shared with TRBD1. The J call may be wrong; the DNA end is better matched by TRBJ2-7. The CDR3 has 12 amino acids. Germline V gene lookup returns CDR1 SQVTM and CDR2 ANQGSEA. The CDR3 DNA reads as TGCAGCGTTGGAAGACAGGGCTACGAGCAGTACTTC. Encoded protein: CSVGRQGYEQYF.

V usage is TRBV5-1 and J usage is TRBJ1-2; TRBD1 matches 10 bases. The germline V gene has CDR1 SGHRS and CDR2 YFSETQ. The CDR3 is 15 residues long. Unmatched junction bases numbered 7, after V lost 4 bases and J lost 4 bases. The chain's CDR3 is CASSTGQGVVYGYTF. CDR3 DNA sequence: TGCGCCAGCAGCACCGGACAGGGGGTGGTCTATGGCTACACCTTC. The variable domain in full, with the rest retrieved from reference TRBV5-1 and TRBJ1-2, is KAGVTQTPRYLIKTRGQQVTLSCSPISGHRSVSWYQQTPGQGLQFLFEYFSETQRNKGNFPGRFSGRQFSNSRSEMNVSTLELGDSALYLCASSTGQGVVYGYTFGSGTRLTVV.

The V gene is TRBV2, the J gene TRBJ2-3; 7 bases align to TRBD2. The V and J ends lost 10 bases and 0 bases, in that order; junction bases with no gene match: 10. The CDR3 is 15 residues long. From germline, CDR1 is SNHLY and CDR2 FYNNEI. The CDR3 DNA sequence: TGTGCCACCCAGCCAGCGGGGCTTAGCACAGATACGCAGTATTTT. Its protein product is CATQPAGLSTDTQYF. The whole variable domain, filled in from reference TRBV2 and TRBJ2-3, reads EPEVTQTPSHQVTQMGQEVILRCVPISNHLYFYWYRQILGQKVEFLVSFYNNEISEKSEIFDDQFSVERPDGSNFTLKIRSTKLEDSAMYFCATQPAGLSTDTQYFGPGTRLTVL.

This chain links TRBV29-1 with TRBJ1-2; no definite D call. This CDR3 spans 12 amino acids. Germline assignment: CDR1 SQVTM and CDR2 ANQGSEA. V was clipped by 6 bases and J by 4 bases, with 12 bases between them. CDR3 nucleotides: TGCAGCGTCCAGTATGTGGGCTATGGCTACACCTTC. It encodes CSVQYVGYGYTF.